This note documents a single T cell receptor (beta chain) sequence. As yet, its antigen is unknown. The sample belongs to a study of T cells after yellow fever vaccination. Overall study results and limits: Weaker in magnitude, the secondary response showed a faster peak on day 5 versus 15.

UMIs were added to TCR cDNA along with a universal primer site when it was made by 5'RACE template switching. TCRdb independently ran MiXCR on the 5' RACE reads; one entry per CDR3 protein. The sample includes about 220,000 distinct CDR3 sequences, around 3.1% seen only once; the top ten take 3.2%. V lost 7 bases and J lost 5, with 23 bases in between. The CDR3 runs to 15 residues. The germline gives CDR1 SQVTM, CDR2 ANQGSEA. The sample was CD4+ T cells sorted from PBMCs, taken 10 days after the yellow fever booster vaccination. V usage is TRBV29-1 and J usage is TRBJ1-2; D remains unclear. This TCR was recovered from a man aged 18 to 29 who received the YFV17D yellow fever vaccine. CDR3 sequence: CSARPGASNTYGYTF. The CDR3 bases are TGCAGCGCCCGCCCCGGCGCGAGTAACACGTATGGCTACACCTTC.